The 20 T cell receptor beta chains below all came from one sample that was sequenced in a study of OX40 agonist ivuxolimab in advanced cancers. The method was immunoSEQ multiplex PCR; TCRdb's version includes in-frame clones alone and lacks a portion of them. This table has about 91,000 clones, around 87% appearing once. The input for sequencing was CD4+ or CD8+ T cells sorted from blood, taken in a trial of the OX40 agonist ivuxolimab. The receptors shown here come from an adult with an advanced solid tumor such as melanoma, head and neck, liver or kidney cancer.

The CDR3, as DNA: TGTGCCAGCACACAGACCTACAGAGTCACTGAAGCTTTCTTT. Translated, it gives CASTQTYRVTEAFF. The V gene is TRBV6-6, the J gene TRBJ1-1; D remains ambiguous. The CDR3 is 14 residues long. CDR1 and CDR2 (germline): MNHNY, SVGAGI (reference sequence). The V gene lost 7 bases and the J gene lost 4 bases, with 16 bases spanning the gap.

The chain joins TRBV5-6 to TRBJ2-3; 11 bases map to TRBD2. The CDR3 runs to 17 residues. After removal of 3 bases from V and 2 bases from J, the junction contained 8 bases not matched to a gene. The V gene's germline CDR1 is SGHDT and CDR2 YYEEEE. Here the CDR3 DNA reads TGTGCCAGCAGCTCTCGGACTAGCGGGCGAACCACAGATACGCAGTATTTT. Amino acids: CASSSRTSGRTTDTQYF.

The chain recombines TRBV28 with TRBJ2-7; D possibly corresponds to TRBD2 (5 bases). V was shortened by 6 bases and J by 9 bases, with 12 bases between the two germline ends. Per the germline V gene, CDR1 is MDHEN and CDR2 is SYDVKM. CDR3 length: 11 amino acids. CDR3 sequence: CASSSRLRQYF. CDR3 in DNA: TGTGCCAGCAGCTCCAGACTAAGGCAGTACTTC.

V gene TRBV2 combines with J gene TRBJ2-5; 9 bases align to TRBD2. The V segment lost 5 bases and the J segment 1 base; nucleotides outside the gene matches: 2. Germline V CDR1 and CDR2: SNHLY, FYNNEI. This CDR3 has 14 residues. The CDR3 coding sequence is TGTGCCAGCAGTCCGGGACTAGCCCAAGAGACCCAGTACTTC. As protein: CASSPGLAQETQYF.

This sequence joins TRBV29-1 and TRBJ2-1; 11 nucleotides align to TRBD1. Germline CDR1 is SQVTM and CDR2 is ANQGSEA. The CDR3 runs to 16 residues. V lost 4 bases and J lost 0; bases outside the gene matches: 5. The CDR3 region is CSVAGGTGGSYNEQFF. As DNA, the CDR3 is TGCAGCGTTGCAGGGGGGACAGGGGGCTCCTACAATGAGCAGTTCTTC.

This CDR3 is CASSLDVRSRRGEKLFF. CDR3 DNA sequence: TGCGCCAGCAGCTTGGACGTTAGGTCACGCCGCGGGGAAAAACTGTTTTTT. This chain links TRBV5-1 with TRBJ1-4; D remains ambiguous. Germline loops: CDR1 SGHRS, CDR2 YFSETQ. Trimming stripped 0 bases from V and 8 bases from J, with 20 bases between. The CDR3 extends over 17 amino acids.

Regarding this clone: This same CDR3 is encoded by further DNA sequences in the sample. The chain couples TRBV11-3 to TRBJ2-1, with D hard to call. Trimming left V 1 base short and J 5 bases short, with 6 bases between. Germline CDR1 SGHNT, CDR2 YENEEA. The length of the CDR3 is 13 residues. The CDR3 loop reads CASSLGPNNEQFF. The CDR3 DNA is TGTGCCAGCAGCTTAGGCCCGAACAATGAGCAGTTCTTC. The full variable domain, with the rest looked up from reference TRBV11-3 and TRBJ2-1, is EAGVVQSPRYKIIEKKQPVAFWCNPISGHNTLYWYLQNLGQGPELLIRYENEEAVDDSQLPKDRFSAERLKGVDSTLKIQPAELGDSAVYLCASSLGPNNEQFFGPGTRLTVL.

This clone turned up a few times. The chain couples TRBV5-1 to TRBJ2-2; 7 nucleotides line up with TRBD1. The CDR3 is 15 amino acids. V lost 4 bases to trimming and J lost 2 bases; unmatched junction nucleotides: 5. Germline lookup yields CDR1 SGHRS and CDR2 YFSETQ. The CDR3 DNA is TGCGCCAGCAGCGACTACAGGGGTAACACCGGGGAGCTGTTTTTT. As protein: CASSDYRGNTGELFF.

The rearrangement joins TRBV6-1 to TRBJ2-1; TRBD2 is a possible D gene (8 bases). Germline CDR1 and CDR2: MNHNS and SASEGT. Trimming took off 8 bases at V and 7 bases at J, with 21 bases between the two ends. The CDR3 totals 15 residues. The CDR3 protein is CASGREGAISNEQFF. In DNA, the CDR3 is TGTGCCAGCGGCCGGGAGGGGGCGATTTCAAATGAGCAGTTCTTC.

This clone was seen a handful of times. The CDR3 nucleotides are TGTGCCAGCAGCGCACGGGAGACCCAGTACTTC. This encodes CASSARETQYF. The V call is TRBV28, the J call TRBJ2-5; D not certain. The germline V and J ends were trimmed by 6 bases and 5 bases, with 7 bases remaining between them. Germline V gene sequence: CDR1 MDHEN, CDR2 SYDVKM. This CDR3 contains 11 residues.

The V call is TRBV11-2, the J call TRBJ2-1; D is possibly TRBD1 (7 bases). V lost 3 bases and J 5 bases, leaving 20 bases between the germline ends. The germline CDR1 and CDR2 sequences are SGHAT and FQNNGV. The CDR3 runs 17 residues. Written as DNA, the CDR3 is TGTGCCAGCAGCTTGGACCGGTCGGCGGGACAGAACAATGAGCAGTTCTTC. It translates to CASSLDRSAGQNNEQFF.

This clone was picked up one time. The CDR3 DNA is TGCAGCGCCGAGCAGGCTAGCGGGAGTTTAGATACGCAGTATTTT. It codes for CSAEQASGSLDTQYF. The V and J genes are TRBV29-1 and TRBJ2-3; 10 nucleotides match TRBD2. This CDR3 is 15 amino acids long. With 7 bases clipped from V and 5 bases from J, the junction kept 12 bases outside the gene matches. Germline CDR1 reads SQVTM; CDR2 reads ANQGSEA.

The gene calls are TRBV4-2 and TRBJ1-2; D is undetermined. Germline V gene sequence: CDR1 LGHNA, CDR2 YNFKEQ. Trimming removed 3 bases at V and 8 bases at J, with 16 bases between. The CDR3 has 14 amino acids. The CDR3 DNA is TGTGCCAGCAGCCACCCCGACCGGGAGGGAGGCTACACCTTC. It yields the protein CASSHPDREGGYTF.

J is TRBJ1-1 and V is TRBV18; 8 bases fit TRBD1. The CDR3 sequence is 14 residues long. Germline lookup yields CDR1 KGHSH and CDR2 LQKENI. V lost 6 bases, J lost 4 bases, and 7 bases stayed unmatched. The CDR3 bases are TGTGCCAGCTCCCCTTCTACAGGGGGCACTGAAGCTTTCTTT. Amino acid sequence: CASSPSTGGTEAFF.

This clone appeared once. The chain employs TRBV6-6 and TRBJ2-2; D remains ambiguous. V was cut by 5 bases and J by 8 bases, with 12 bases left in between. Looked up from germline, CDR1 is MNHNY and CDR2 is SVGAGI (reference sequence). This CDR3 is 13 amino acids long. CDR3 DNA sequence: TGTGCCAGCAGTCCAAGGGATTATGGGGAGCTGTTTTTT. Translating gives CASSPRDYGELFF.

V and J are TRBV7-2 and TRBJ1-3, with D unresolved. V gave up 5 bases and J gave up 0 bases, with 8 bases separating them. The CDR3 totals 14 residues. Germline CDR1 is SGHTA and CDR2 is FQGNSA. The CDR3 coding sequence is TGTGCCAGCAGCCCCATTAACTCTGGAAACACCATATATTTT. Translated, it gives CASSPINSGNTIYF.

This chain uses TRBV15 with TRBJ2-5; D is unresolved. CDR3 length: 13 amino acids. The V end was cut by 0 bases, the J end by 1 base, with 3 bases between. The germline gives CDR1 LNHNV, CDR2 YYDKDF (reference sequence). DNA for the CDR3: TGTGCCACCAGCAGAGAGGCCCAAGAGACCCAGTACTTC. This encodes CATSREAQETQYF. The variable domain in full, with the rest retrieved from reference TRBV15 and TRBJ2-5, is DAMVIQNPRYQVTQFGKPVTLSCSQTLNHNVMYWYQQKSSQAPKLLFHYYDKDFNNEADTPDNFQSRRPNTSFCFLDIRSPGLGDTAMYLCATSREAQETQYFGPGTRLLVL.

The V gene is TRBV5-1, the J gene TRBJ2-1; unclear D gene. The CDR3 runs 15 residues. Trimming cost V 6 bases and J 4 bases, with 17 bases left between them. CDR1 and CDR2 from the germline V gene are SGHRS and YFSETQ. CDR3: CASTPTSLTYNEQFF. In DNA, the CDR3 is TGCGCCAGCACCCCGACCTCCCTGACGTACAATGAGCAGTTCTTC.

This clone was observed a handful of times. The V call is TRBV7-2, the J call TRBJ2-1; D is ambiguous. Germline V gives CDR1 SGHTA, CDR2 FQGNSA. Trimming took off 2 bases at V and 6 bases at J, with 14 bases between the two ends. The CDR3 consists of 15 residues. CDR3 residues: CASSLKWSVGNEQFF. In DNA, the CDR3 is TGTGCCAGCAGCTTAAAGTGGAGCGTTGGCAATGAGCAGTTCTTC. The full variable domain, in which reference TRBV7-2 and TRBJ2-1 provide the parts outside the CDR3, is GAGVSQSPSNKVTEKGKDVELRCDPISGHTALYWYRQSLGQGLEFLIYFQGNSAPDKSGLPSDRFSAERTGGSVSTLTIQRTQQEDSAVYLCASSLKWSVGNEQFFGPGTRLTVL.

This rearrangement joins TRBV19 to TRBJ1-1; possibly TRBD1 for D (6 bases). The CDR3 has 14 amino acids. The V and J ends lost 3 bases and 1 base respectively, with 9 bases between them. Looked up from germline, CDR1 is LNHDA and CDR2 is SQIVND (reference sequence). This CDR3 reads CASSMTDRNTEAFF. For the CDR3, the DNA is TGTGCCAGTAGTATGACGGACAGGAACACTGAAGCTTTCTTT.